The entry below describes one T cell receptor beta chain. Trimming took 10 bases from V and 3 from J, leaving 16 bases between them. Per the germline V gene, CDR1 is ENHRY and CDR2 is SYGVKD. The CDR3 runs 13 residues. The data belong to a study of T cell responses to AZD1222 COVID-19 vaccine. Using immunoSEQ multiplex PCR, the repertoire was profiled, and TCRdb retains in-frame clones only, with some absent. The data show under 170,000 clones, with roughly 90% seen just once and about 3.6% held by the top ten. V and J are TRBV10-3 and TRBJ2-7; D might be TRBD1 or TRBD2, each matching 7 bases. The sequence was collected from an adult who received the AZD1222 COVID-19 vaccine. The source material was peripheral blood, sampled 28 days after the second AZD1222 dose. The CDR3, as DNA: TGTGCCACTCAGGGGGAGGGGCACTACGAGCAGTACTTC. Translation: CATQGEGHYEQYF.